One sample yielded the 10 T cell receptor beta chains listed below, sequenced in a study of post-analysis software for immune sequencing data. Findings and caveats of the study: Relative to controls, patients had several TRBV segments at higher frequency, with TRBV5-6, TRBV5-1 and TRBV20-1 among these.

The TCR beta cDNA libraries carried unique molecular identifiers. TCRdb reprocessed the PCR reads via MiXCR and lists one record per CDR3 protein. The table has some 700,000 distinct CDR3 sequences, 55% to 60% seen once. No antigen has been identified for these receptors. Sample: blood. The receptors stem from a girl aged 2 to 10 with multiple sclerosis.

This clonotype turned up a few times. Here the CDR3 reads CASSQVGDYEQYF. CDR3 sequence (DNA): TGCGCCAGCAGCCAAGTCGGCGACTACGAGCAGTACTTC. This chain joins TRBV4-1 and TRBJ2-7, with unresolved D. The V and J ends lost 1 base and 3 bases respectively, with 7 bases between them. Germline V CDR1 and CDR2: MGHRA, YSYEKL. The CDR3 contains 13 residues.

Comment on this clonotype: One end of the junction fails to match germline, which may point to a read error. The CDR3: CACSYASDRGFNYGYTF. The CDR3 nucleotides read TGTGCCTGCAGTTACGCTTCGGACAGGGGGTTTAACTATGGCTACACCTTC. The gene calls are TRBV6-6 and TRBJ1-2, with 10 positions matching TRBD1. The length of the CDR3 is 17 residues. Germline V gene sequence: CDR1 MNHNY, CDR2 SVGAGI (reference sequence).

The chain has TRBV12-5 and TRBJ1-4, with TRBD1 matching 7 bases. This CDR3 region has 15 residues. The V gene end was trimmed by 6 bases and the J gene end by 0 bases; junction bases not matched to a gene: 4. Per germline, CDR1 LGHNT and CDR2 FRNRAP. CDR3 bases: TGTGCTAGTGGCCTCGGGACAGCAACTAATGAAAAACTGTTTTTT. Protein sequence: CASGLGTATNEKLFF. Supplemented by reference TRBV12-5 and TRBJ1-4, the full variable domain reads DARVTQTPRHKVTEMGQEVTMRCQPILGHNTVFWYRQTMMQGLELLAYFRNRAPLDDSGMPKDRFSAEMPDATLATLKIQPSEPRDSAVYFCASGLGTATNEKLFFGSGTQLSVL.

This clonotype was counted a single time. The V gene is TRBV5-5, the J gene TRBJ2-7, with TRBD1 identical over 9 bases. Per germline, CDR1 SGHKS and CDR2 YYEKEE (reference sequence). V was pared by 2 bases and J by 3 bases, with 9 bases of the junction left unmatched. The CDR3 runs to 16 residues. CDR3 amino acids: CASSFGFDRGIYEQYF. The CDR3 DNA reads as TGTGCCAGCAGCTTCGGGTTCGACAGGGGGATCTACGAGCAGTACTTC.

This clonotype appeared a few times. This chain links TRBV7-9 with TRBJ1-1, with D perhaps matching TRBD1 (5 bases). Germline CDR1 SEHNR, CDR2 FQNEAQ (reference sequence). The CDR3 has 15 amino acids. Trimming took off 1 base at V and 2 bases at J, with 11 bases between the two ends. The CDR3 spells CASSLEEGLNTEAFF. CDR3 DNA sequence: TGTGCCAGCAGCTTAGAAGAGGGACTAAACACTGAAGCTTTCTTT.

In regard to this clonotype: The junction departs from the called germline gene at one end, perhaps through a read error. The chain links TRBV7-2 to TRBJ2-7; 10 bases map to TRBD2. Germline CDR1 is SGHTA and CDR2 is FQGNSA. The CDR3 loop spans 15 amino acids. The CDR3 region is CASSPLSGGYNEQYF. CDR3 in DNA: TGCGCCAGCAGCCCCCTTAGCGGGGGGTACAATGAGCAGTACTTC. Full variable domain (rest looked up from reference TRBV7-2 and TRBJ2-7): GAGVSQSPSNKVTEKGKDVELRCDPISGHTALYWYRQSLGQGLEFLIYFQGNSAPDKSGLPSDRFSAERTGGSVSTLTIQRTQQEDSAVYLCASSPLSGGYNEQYFGPGTRLTVT.

The DNA of the CDR3 is TGTGCCAGCAGTGCAACAGCCCCCAGGGAAATCTCCTACGAGCAGTACTTC. This translates into CASSATAPREISYEQYF. V and J are TRBV6-1 and TRBJ2-7, with D tentatively TRBD1 (5 bases). Trimming stripped 4 bases from V and 0 bases from J, with 19 bases between. This CDR3 comprises 17 residues. Germline values: CDR1 MNHNS, CDR2 SASEGT.

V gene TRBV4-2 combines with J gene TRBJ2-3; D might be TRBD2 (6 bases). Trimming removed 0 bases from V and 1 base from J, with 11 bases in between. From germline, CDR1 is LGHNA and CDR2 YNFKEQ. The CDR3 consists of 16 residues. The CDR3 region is CASSQDTERGTDTQYF. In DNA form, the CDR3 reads TGTGCCAGCAGCCAAGATACGGAGCGGGGCACAGATACGCAGTATTTT.

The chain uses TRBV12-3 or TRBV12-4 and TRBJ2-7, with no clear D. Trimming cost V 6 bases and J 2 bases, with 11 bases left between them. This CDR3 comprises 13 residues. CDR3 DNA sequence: TGTGCCAGCAGGCCTTCTCGCGCCTACGAGCAGTACTTC. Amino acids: CASRPSRAYEQYF.

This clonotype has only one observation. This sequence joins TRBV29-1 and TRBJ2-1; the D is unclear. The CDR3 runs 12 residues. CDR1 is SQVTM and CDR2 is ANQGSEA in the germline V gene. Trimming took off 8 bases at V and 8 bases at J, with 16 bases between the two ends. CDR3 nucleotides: TGCAGCTCGACCGGGCGTGGGGATGAGCAGTTCTTC. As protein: CSSTGRGDEQFF.